These T cell receptor beta chains were read from a single sample in a study of regulatory T cells in long-lasting Graves disease. TCRdb reanalysed the multiplex PCR reads using MiXCR and keeps one entry per CDR3 protein. The sample consists of around 500,000 distinct CDR3 sequences, less than 25% of them appearing once. The specimen was peripheral blood mononuclear cells (PBMCs), collected when the disease was refractory, from a patient treated with antithyroid drugs. These receptors originate from a female donor with Graves disease. Each CDR3 is given with its conserved first and last residue. D genes are given only for firm matches. Not every row has a clone size; where given, it reads once, few, many or a size class.

V: TRBV15; J: TRBJ2-2; D: NA; size: NA; DNA: TGTGCCACCAGCAGAGAAGGGGCGGTCCCCGGGGAGCTGTTTTTT; CDR3: CATSREGAVPGELFF
V: TRBV7-8; J: TRBJ1-3; D: NA; size: NA; DNA: TGTGCCAGCAGCCCGGCCCCCCGGGGGCGTTTTTCTGGAAACACCATATATTTT; CDR3: CASSPAPRGRFSGNTIYF
V: TRBV30; J: TRBJ1-2; D: TRBD1; size: once; DNA: TGTGCCCAGGGGGGGGCTAACTATGGCTACACCTTC; CDR3: CAQGGANYGYTF
V: TRBV28; J: TRBJ1-2; D: NA; size: many; DNA: TGTGCCAGCAGTCATTATACCGGGACTGAGGATGGCTACACCTTC; CDR3: CASSHYTGTEDGYTF
V: TRBV29-1; J: TRBJ2-7; D: TRBD2; size: many; DNA: TGCAGCGTTGAAGGCGGGGGGCCCTACGAGCAGTACTTC; CDR3: CSVEGGGPYEQYF
V: TRBV3-1; J: TRBJ1-2; D: NA; size: few; DNA: TGTGCCAGCGGACCCAGGCTTCAGGACTATGGCTACACCTTC; CDR3: CASGPRLQDYGYTF
V: TRBV2; J: TRBJ2-3; D: NA; size: few; DNA: TGTGCCAGCAGCCCAGAGGAAGCGCAAGATACGCAGTATTTT; CDR3: CASSPEEAQDTQYF
V: TRBV6-1; J: TRBJ2-1; D: TRBD2; size: NA; DNA: TGTGCCAGCAGCGTAACCACTAGCGGGAGTACCTTAGGCAATGAGCAGTTCTTC; CDR3: CASSVTTSGSTLGNEQFF
V: TRBV7-6; J: TRBJ1-4; D: NA; size: NA; DNA: TGTGCCAGCAGCTCAGGGCCGCTGGGTGAAAAACTGTTTTTT; CDR3: CASSSGPLGEKLFF
V: TRBV12-3/TRBV12-4; J: TRBJ2-4; D: NA; size: NA; DNA: TGTGCCAGCAGATCCCGAGGGCTAGTCGCTGACATTCAGTACTTC; CDR3: CASRSRGLVADIQYF
V: TRBV24-1; J: TRBJ2-3; D: NA; size: NA; DNA: TGTGCCACCAGTAAGACAGGCCAAACAGATACGCAGTATTTT; CDR3: CATSKTGQTDTQYF